This TCR beta chain is from a study of T-cell reconstitution after alpha-beta-depleted transplantation in children. Study-wide results and limits: Approximately two months post-transplant, alpha-beta T cells reportedly originated from several hundred expanded graft clones.

The CDR3 sequence is 13 residues long. Per the germline V gene, CDR1 is DFQATT and CDR2 is SNEGSKA (reference sequence). The V gene lost 0 bases and the J gene lost 5 bases, with 7 bases spanning the gap. Library preparation (for TCRbeta) was performed with unique molecular identifiers. Each CDR3 protein is one row after TCRdb ran MiXCR on the PCR reads. The repertoire holds around 300,000 distinct CDR3 sequences, with 11% as singletons. This clonotype was found many times. Its antigen is still unknown. This clonotype was sampled from a male patient between 2 and 10 years old who had a stem cell transplant for chronic granulomatous disease, so the T cells may come from the graft donor. This rearrangement joins TRBV20-1 to TRBJ2-2, with D maybe TRBD2 (6 bases). Material: peripheral blood, obtained 180 days after TCRalphabeta/CD19-depleted stem cell transplant. CDR3 protein: CSARERGTGELFF. DNA for the CDR3: TGCAGTGCTAGAGAACGGGGGACCGGGGAGCTGTTTTTT.